This TCR beta chain comes out of a study of T cells in Graves' hyperthyroidism and ophthalmopathy. Participants, patients aged 18 to 65, had newly diagnosed hyperthyroidism with a duration under 2 months. Uncontrolled infections, other autoimmune diseases, pregnancy or lactation led to exclusion of patients. Orbital computed tomography, thyroid ultrasound, serum thyroxine and TRAb, and clinical symptoms together informed the diagnoses. Ten or more counts support this clonotype. Its antigen is currently unknown. Study-wide results and limits: Before onset, by a median of approximately 5.9 months, the model predicted ophthalmopathy.

The CDR3 has 12 residues. Germline V lookup: CDR1 MDHEN, CDR2 SYDVKM. V lost 7 bases, J lost 4 bases, and 10 bases lay in between. TCR beta CDR3 region amplification was performed from RNA transcripts. During a first-round RT-PCR of the TCR CDR3, the HTBI primer set was used. MiXCR, applied by TCRdb to the multiplex PCR reads, yields one record per CDR3 protein. The sample carries 550,000 to 800,000 distinct CDR3 sequences, around 15% recorded once. This chain joins TRBV28 and TRBJ1-2; perhaps TRBD1 as D (5 bases). The receptor was derived from a man between 50 and 59 years old with Graves' hyperthyroidism. Input material: blood. In DNA, the CDR3 is TGTGCCAGCAAGACAGCGCTCTATGGCTACACCTTC. It specifies CASKTALYGYTF.